Listed below are T cell receptor beta chains from one sample, sequenced in a study of shared clonotypes between healthy human individuals. Method: immunoSEQ multiplex PCR; TCRdb's copy keeps in-frame clones and lacks some. The profile shows about 1 million clones, about 74% of them singletons. The sequenced sample was memory CD4+ T cells sorted from blood. These receptors originate from a man between 18 and 35 years old in good health. Both conserved end residues are part of each CDR3. The order of the fields is clone size, D gene, J gene, V gene, CDR3 DNA, CDR3 protein. A D gene is named only where the DNA matches it firmly. Size is stated for part of the rows, as once, few or many counts, or as a class when the clone is expanded.

>.|TRBD1|TRBJ1-3|TRBV28
TGTGCCAGCAGTTTCCTACAGGGGGTCTCTGGAAACGCCATATATTTT
CASSFLQGVSGNAIYF
>.|.|TRBJ2-3|TRBV9
TGTGCCAGCACCCGGGGTGTATCTAGCACAGATACGCAGTATTTT
CASTRGVSSTDTQYF
>.|.|TRBJ1-4|TRBV5-4
TGTGCCAGCAGCTTGAGGTCCACAGGGACTAATGAAAAACTGTTTTTT
CASSLRSTGTNEKLFF
>.|.|TRBJ1-2|TRBV7-9
TGTGCCAGCAGCTTAGTTGTAAATGGCTACACCTTC
CASSLVVNGYTF
>.|.|TRBJ2-6|TRBV7-3
TGTGCCAGCAGCTTAATGGTTGGGGCCAACGTCCTGACTTTC
CASSLMVGANVLTF
>.|.|TRBJ1-5|TRBV5-1
TGCGCCAGCAGTCCAGGAGGGTCAGGGAGGGATCAGCCCCAGCATTTT
CASSPGGSGRDQPQHF
>.|.|TRBJ2-3|TRBV9
TGTGCCAGCAGCCCTGTCGATACGCAGTATTTT
CASSPVDTQYF
>.|.|TRBJ2-4|TRBV7-2
TGTGCCAGCAGCTTAGACGGGACACGCTACTCTTTCATTCAGTACTTC
CASSLDGTRYSFIQYF
>many|TRBD1|TRBJ1-1|TRBV27
TGTGCCAGCAGTCAACAGGGGAGGACTGAAGCTTTCTTT
CASSQQGRTEAFF
>.|.|TRBJ1-2|TRBV4-3
TGCGCCAGCAGCCAAGATTTGGCAGGGGTGGGAGGCTACACCTTC
CASSQDLAGVGGYTF
>.|TRBD1|TRBJ2-2|TRBV28
TGTGCCAGCGGGGGACAGGAAAACACCGGGGAGCTGTTTTTT
CASGGQENTGELFF
>.|.|TRBJ1-2|TRBV19
TGTGCCAGTAGTCCACAGGGTGCCAATGGCTACACCTTC
CASSPQGANGYTF
>.|.|TRBJ1-1|TRBV28
TGTGCCAGCAGCCTAGGGGCCGGCCACACTGAAGCTTTCTTT
CASSLGAGHTEAFF
>few|TRBD1|TRBJ1-2|TRBV7-9
TGTGCCAGCAGCTTACGAGAGACAGGGGGCGATGGCTACACCTTC
CASSLRETGGDGYTF
>.|TRBD1|TRBJ1-2|TRBV29-1
TGCAGCGTTGAAGACAGGGGGACCTATGGCTACACCTTC
CSVEDRGTYGYTF
>.|TRBD1|TRBJ1-3|TRBV7-2
TGTGCCAGCAGCTTAGATCCAGGGACAGGGGGAAACACCATATATTTT
CASSLDPGTGGNTIYF
>.|TRBD2|TRBJ2-7|TRBV4-2
TGTGCCAGCAGCCAGGGACTAGCTGTGGGCTACGAGCAGTACTTC
CASSQGLAVGYEQYF
>.|.|TRBJ2-1|TRBV27
TGTGCCAGCAGGCCCCCGGGAACAGGTAATGAGCAGTTCTTC
CASRPPGTGNEQFF
>.|.|TRBJ1-2|TRBV10-3
TGTGCCATCAGCTGGGCAGATAATGGCTACACCTTC
CAISWADNGYTF
>.|.|TRBJ2-3|TRBV5-6
TGTGCCAGCAGCAGGGGGATATGGGGGACAGATACGCAGTATTTT
CASSRGIWGTDTQYF
>.|TRBD1|TRBJ1-1|TRBV18
TGTGCCAGCTCACCACCGACAGGGGGTCACGGCACTGAAGCTTTCTTT
CASSPPTGGHGTEAFF
>.|TRBD1|TRBJ2-7|TRBV9
TGTGCCAGCAATGTCCAGGGGGCTTCCTACGAGCAGTACTTC
CASNVQGASYEQYF
>once|.|TRBJ2-3|TRBV19
TGTGCCAGTAGTATTTTGCGGGGGCAATCGGATACGCAGTATTTT
CASSILRGQSDTQYF